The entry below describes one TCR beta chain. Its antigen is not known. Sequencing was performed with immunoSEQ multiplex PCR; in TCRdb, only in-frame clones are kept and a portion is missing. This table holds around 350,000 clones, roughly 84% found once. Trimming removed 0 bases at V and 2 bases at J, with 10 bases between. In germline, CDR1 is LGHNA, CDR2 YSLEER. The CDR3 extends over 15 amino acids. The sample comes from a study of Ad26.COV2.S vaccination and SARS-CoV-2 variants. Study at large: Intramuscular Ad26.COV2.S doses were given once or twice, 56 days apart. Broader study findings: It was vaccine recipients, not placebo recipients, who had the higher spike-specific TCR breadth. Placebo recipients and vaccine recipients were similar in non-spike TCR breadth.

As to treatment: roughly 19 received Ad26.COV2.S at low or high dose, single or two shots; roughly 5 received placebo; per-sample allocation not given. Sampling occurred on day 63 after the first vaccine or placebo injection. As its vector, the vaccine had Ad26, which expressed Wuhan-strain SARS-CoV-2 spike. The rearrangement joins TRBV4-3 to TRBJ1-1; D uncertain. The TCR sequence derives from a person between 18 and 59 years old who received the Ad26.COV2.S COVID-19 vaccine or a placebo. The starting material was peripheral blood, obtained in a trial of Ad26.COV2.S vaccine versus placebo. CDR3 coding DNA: TGCGCCAGCAGCCAAGATGTCTCCAGAAACACTGAAGCTTTCTTT. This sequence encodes CASSQDVSRNTEAFF.